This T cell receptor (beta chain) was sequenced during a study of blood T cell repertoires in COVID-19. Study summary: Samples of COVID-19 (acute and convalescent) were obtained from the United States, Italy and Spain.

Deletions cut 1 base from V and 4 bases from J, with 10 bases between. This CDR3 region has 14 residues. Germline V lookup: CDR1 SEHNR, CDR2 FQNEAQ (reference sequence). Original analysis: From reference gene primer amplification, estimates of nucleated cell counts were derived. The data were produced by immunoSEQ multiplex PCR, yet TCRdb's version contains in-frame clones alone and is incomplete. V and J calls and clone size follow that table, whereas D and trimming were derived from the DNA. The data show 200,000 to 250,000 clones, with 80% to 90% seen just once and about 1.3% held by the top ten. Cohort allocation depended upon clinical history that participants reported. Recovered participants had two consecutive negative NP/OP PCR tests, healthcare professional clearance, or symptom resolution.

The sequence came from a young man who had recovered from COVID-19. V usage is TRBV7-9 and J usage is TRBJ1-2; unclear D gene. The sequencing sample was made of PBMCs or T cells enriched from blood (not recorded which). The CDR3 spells CASSLGGSPYGYTF. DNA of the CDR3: TGTGCCAGCAGCTTAGGTGGCAGTCCCTATGGCTACACCTTC.